The 3 T cell receptor beta chains below were found in one sample sequenced in a study of OX40 agonist ivuxolimab in advanced cancers. To prepare the library, the immunoSEQ multiplex PCR assay was applied. Drawn from immuneACCESS, this table holds only the in-frame rearrangements with V and J called that TCRdb kept. Clones are partly lost; checked studies trace under half to an unresolved V gene and leave the rest unexplained. For this sample there are approximately 74,000 clones; roughly four fifths appear just once. The ten largest make up more than 4.5% of the sample. The sample consisted of CD4+ or CD8+ T cells sorted from blood, taken in a trial of the OX40 agonist ivuxolimab. The receptors shown here come from an adult with an advanced solid tumor such as melanoma, head and neck, liver or kidney cancer.

The gene calls are TRBV6-6 and TRBJ1-1; D is unresolved. Germline loops: CDR1 MNHNY, CDR2 SVGAGI (reference sequence). Trimming took 2 bases from V and 5 from J, leaving 9 bases between them. CDR3 length: 13 residues. The CDR3 spells CASSYNKETEAFF. For the CDR3, the DNA is TGTGCCAGCAGTTACAACAAGGAGACTGAAGCTTTCTTT.

In this sample, this clone turned up a few times. J is TRBJ2-1 and V is TRBV6-6; weak D call: TRBD1 (5 bases). This CDR3 has 14 residues. Trimming pared 0 bases from V and 6 bases from J, leaving 9 bases between. In germline, CDR1 is MNHNY, CDR2 SVGAGI (reference sequence). The CDR3 nucleotides are TGTGCCAGCAGTTACTCGCACAGGAGCAATGAGCAGTTCTTC. Its protein product is CASSYSHRSNEQFF.

The chain uses TRBV7-2 and TRBJ2-7, with TRBD2 identical over 12 bases. The CDR3 totals 16 residues. Germline V gene data show CDR1 as SGHTA and CDR2 as FQGNSA. V lost 5 bases and J lost 1; bases outside the gene matches: 6. CDR3 nucleotide sequence: TGTGCCAGCAGCCCGACTAGCGGGAGTAGATCCTACGAGCAGTACTTC. Its protein is CASSPTSGSRSYEQYF. Filled out from reference TRBV7-2 and TRBJ2-7, the complete variable domain reads GAGVSQSPSNKVTEKGKDVELRCDPISGHTALYWYRQSLGQGLEFLIYFQGNSAPDKSGLPSDRFSAERTGGSVSTLTIQRTQQEDSAVYLCASSPTSGSRSYEQYFGPGTRLTVT.